The 27 T cell receptor beta chains presented below share a single source sample, sequenced in a study of CD4 T cells in relation to SARS-CoV-2 and coronaviruses. The method was immunoSEQ multiplex PCR; TCRdb's version includes in-frame clones alone and lacks a portion of them. Of around 69,000 clones listed, 85% to 95% are singletons. Before the COVID-19 pandemic, during about 2011-2019, CD4+ T cells were taken from unexposed donors. What was sequenced was naive CD4+ T cells from PBMCs. The subset: naive CD4+ T cells isolated by negative enrichment. These receptors came from a human donor in good health.

The V call is TRBV6-1, the J call TRBJ2-5; D is possibly TRBD1 or TRBD2 (5 bases each). The CDR3 loop spans 16 amino acids. Germline loops: CDR1 MNHNS, CDR2 SASEGT. Deletions cut 2 bases from V and 5 bases from J, with 18 bases between. The CDR3 reads CASSETGTIGGETQYF. As DNA, the CDR3 is TGTGCCAGCAGTGAAACCGGGACCATCGGCGGGGAGACCCAGTACTTC.

This chain joins TRBV27 and TRBJ2-1; 8 bases align to TRBD2. The CDR3 covers 14 residues. The ends lost 10 bases at V and 1 base at J; junction bases unmatched: 6. Per the germline V gene, CDR1 is MNHEY and CDR2 is SMNVEV (reference sequence). The CDR3 coding sequence is TGTGCCACCCAGCGGGAGCCATCCTACAATGAGCAGTTCTTC. This encodes CATQREPSYNEQFF.

CDR3 residues: CASSPSGQGNTGELFF. CDR3 sequence (DNA): TGTGCCAGCAGCCCCTCTGGGCAGGGGAACACCGGGGAGCTGTTTTTT. V is TRBV7-6 and J is TRBJ2-2; tentative D call: TRBD1 (5 bases). From germline, CDR1 is SGHVS and CDR2 FNYEAQ. Trimming stripped 5 bases from V and 1 base from J, with 14 bases between. The CDR3 contains 16 residues.

The chain couples TRBV11-1 to TRBJ2-7; tentatively, D is TRBD2 (6 bases). The CDR3 runs 15 residues. CDR1 is SGHAT, CDR2 FQDESV, per germline (reference sequence). Trimming cost V 0 bases and J 4 bases, with 13 bases left between them. The CDR3 here is CASSLAASAEYEQYF. In DNA form, the CDR3 reads TGTGCCAGCAGCTTAGCCGCTAGCGCCGAATACGAGCAGTACTTC.

The V and J genes are TRBV5-4 and TRBJ2-1, with no clear D. V was pared by 0 bases and J by 1 base, with 5 bases between. Germline loops: CDR1 SGHNT, CDR2 YYREEE (reference sequence). CDR3 size: 14 residues. CDR3 region: CASSLGRSYNEQFF. The CDR3 DNA follows: TGTGCCAGCAGCTTGGGACGGTCCTACAATGAGCAGTTCTTC.

This clone was recorded once. The chain recombines TRBV18 with TRBJ1-1, with TRBD1 as a possible D gene (6 bases). Germline-derived CDR1 and CDR2 are KGHSH and LQKENI. CDR3 length: 13 residues. The ends were cut back, 4 bases at V and 8 bases at J, with 14 bases in the middle. CDR3 residues: CASSQGTNTEAFF. CDR3 coding DNA: TGTGCCAGCTCACAAGGGACAAATACGGAAGCTTTCTTT.

V is TRBV5-6 and J is TRBJ2-4, with D unresolved. V lost 2 bases and J lost 0, with 6 bases in between. Germline values: CDR1 SGHDT, CDR2 YYEEEE. This CDR3 has 14 residues. The CDR3 loop is CASSLRLAKNIQYF. CDR3 DNA: TGTGCCAGCAGCTTAAGATTAGCCAAAAACATTCAGTACTTC.

The chain joins TRBV7-8 to TRBJ2-7; unclear D gene. V was clipped by 1 base and J by 0 bases, with 7 bases between them. This CDR3 region has 14 residues. Per the germline V gene, CDR1 is SGHVS and CDR2 is FQNEAQ. CDR3 DNA: TGTGCCAGCAGCTTAGAAGAGGTCTCCTACGAGCAGTACTTC. This translates into CASSLEEVSYEQYF.

The chain couples TRBV5-1 to TRBJ2-7, with 15 bases lining up with TRBD2. This CDR3 is 17 amino acids long. Germline trimming cut 1 base from V and 1 base from J; bases unmatched to any gene: 3. Germline CDR1 and CDR2: SGHRS and YFSETQ. The DNA of the CDR3 is TGCGCCAGCAGCTTGTCCGGGACTAGCGGGAGGTCCTACGAGCAGTACTTC. It translates to CASSLSGTSGRSYEQYF.

This clone is a singleton in its sample. This rearrangement joins TRBV7-3 to TRBJ2-1; 12 nucleotides agree with TRBD2. Germline loops: CDR1 SGHTA, CDR2 FQGTGA. The CDR3 is 18 amino acids. The J segment lost 8 bases and the V segment lost 5 bases, leaving 16 bases of the junction unmatched. The CDR3 region has the DNA TGTGCCAGCAGCCAGCCGACTAGCGGGAGATCTCGGGCGGATGAGCAGTTCTTC. Protein product: CASSQPTSGRSRADEQFF.

J is TRBJ1-1 and V is TRBV3-1 (or the pseudogene TRBV3-2), with D possibly being TRBD1 (6 bases). The CDR3 spans 13 residues. Germline V CDR1 and CDR2: LGHDT, YNNKEL (reference sequence). Trimming stripped 4 bases from V and 4 bases from J, with 10 bases between. As DNA, the CDR3 is TGTGCCAGCAGCCGACAGGTAAGCACTGAAGCTTTCTTT. It encodes CASSRQVSTEAFF.

This chain connects TRBV28 to TRBJ2-7; D uncertain. Deletions cut 1 base from V and 0 bases from J, with 10 bases between. The germline gives CDR1 MDHEN, CDR2 SYDVKM. The CDR3 sequence is 15 residues long. CDR3 amino acids: CASSLFQPGSYEQYF. The DNA for the CDR3 is TGTGCCAGCAGTTTATTCCAACCGGGCTCCTACGAGCAGTACTTC.

In this sample, this clone turned up once. This chain connects TRBV18 to TRBJ1-5; D possibly corresponds to TRBD1 (5 bases). V was pared by 6 bases and J by 0 bases, with 12 bases between. This CDR3 is 15 amino acids long. Germline CDR1 KGHSH, CDR2 LQKENI. The CDR3 sequence is CASSPRQNSNQPQHF. The CDR3 coding sequence is TGTGCCAGCTCCCCTCGACAGAATAGCAATCAGCCCCAGCATTTT.

The chain is built from TRBV6-5 and TRBJ1-4, with 8 bases matching TRBD1. Per the germline V gene, CDR1 is MNHEY and CDR2 is SVGAGI. Losses at the gene ends were 2 bases for V and 6 bases for J; bases not matched to a gene: 2. The CDR3 loop spans 14 amino acids. The CDR3 spells CASSYQGAYEKLFF. The CDR3 DNA follows: TGTGCCAGCAGTTACCAGGGGGCTTATGAAAAACTGTTTTTT.

The chain joins TRBV28 to TRBJ2-2, with 9 bases fitting TRBD2. Trimming removed 3 bases from V and 0 bases from J; junction bases left unmatched: 5. In germline, CDR1 is MDHEN, CDR2 SYDVKM. The CDR3 has 17 residues. CDR3: CASSFWGLASNTGELFF. In DNA, the CDR3 is TGTGCCAGCAGTTTCTGGGGACTAGCATCGAACACCGGGGAGCTGTTTTTT.

CDR3 region: CASSFGTSFNNEQFF. Written as DNA, the CDR3 is TGTGCCAGCAGTTTCGGGACTAGCTTCAACAATGAGCAGTTCTTC. The chain combines TRBV28 with TRBJ2-1; TRBD2 matches at 9 bases. CDR3 length: 15 residues. V shed 3 bases and J 5 bases; nucleotides not matched to a gene: 5. CDR1 is MDHEN, CDR2 SYDVKM, per germline.

The chain has TRBV28 and TRBJ1-5, with D perhaps TRBD1 (5 bases). V lost 6 bases and J 3 bases, leaving 12 bases between the germline ends. The CDR3 is made up of 14 amino acids. The germline V gene has CDR1 MDHEN and CDR2 SYDVKM. CDR3 DNA sequence: TGTGCCAGCAGAGAGGGGACGGACAATCAGCCCCAGCATTTT. Protein product: CASREGTDNQPQHF.

This chain uses TRBV6-1 with TRBJ1-3; TRBD1 is a possible D gene (6 bases). Trimming took 3 bases from V and 4 from J, leaving 13 bases between them. The CDR3 has 15 amino acids. Germline V gene data show CDR1 as MNHNS and CDR2 as SASEGT. The CDR3 here is CASSDTGSSGNTIYF. CDR3 coding DNA: TGTGCCAGCAGTGACACAGGGTCATCGGGAAACACCATATATTTT.

This clone came up a few times. The V and J genes are TRBV28 and TRBJ2-2; unclear D gene. The CDR3 extends over 15 amino acids. The germline gives CDR1 MDHEN, CDR2 SYDVKM. V was clipped by 6 bases and J by 5 bases, with 16 bases between them. CDR3 residues: CASRPLPGPTGELFF. The CDR3 DNA sequence: TGTGCCAGCAGGCCCCTCCCTGGTCCGACCGGGGAGCTGTTTTTT. Together with reference TRBV28 and TRBJ2-2, the CDR3 gives the full variable domain: DVKVTQSSRYLVKRTGEKVFLECVQDMDHENMFWYRQDPGLGLRLIYFSYDVKMKEKGDIPEGYSVSREKKERFSLILESASTNQTSMYLCASRPLPGPTGELFFGEGSRLTVL.

V usage is TRBV27 and J usage is TRBJ1-6; D possibly corresponds to TRBD1 (5 bases). Germline CDR1 reads MNHEY; CDR2 reads SMNVEV (reference sequence). The CDR3 loop spans 21 amino acids. V shed 5 bases and J shed 0 bases, with 26 bases lying between them. As DNA, the CDR3 is TGTGCCAGCAGTCCGCGACCGCTTGGGACGGTGGGGAGCTCCTATAATTCACCCCTCCACTTT. Translation: CASSPRPLGTVGSSYNSPLHF.

The chain joins TRBV6-5 to TRBJ1-5; possible D gene TRBD1, 6 bases. Trimming stripped 6 bases from V and 3 bases from J, with 12 bases between. This CDR3 is 14 amino acids long. The germline V gene has CDR1 MNHEY and CDR2 SVGAGI. The CDR3, as DNA: TGTGCCAGCAGCCGTGGACAGCACAATCAGCCCCAGCATTTT. Encoded protein: CASSRGQHNQPQHF.

V is TRBV9 and J is TRBJ2-1; the D is unclear. Germline lookup yields CDR1 SGDLS and CDR2 YYNGEE. This CDR3 comprises 13 residues. V shed 1 base and J shed 5 bases, with 7 bases lying between them. CDR3 sequence (DNA): TGTGCCAGCAGCGTACTAGTGAACAATGAGCAGTTCTTC. It is translated as CASSVLVNNEQFF.

This chain connects TRBV4-2 to TRBJ2-3; 7 bases fit TRBD2. The trim removed 4 bases at V and 0 bases at J, leaving 7 bases unmatched. CDR3 length equals 16 residues. Per the germline V gene, CDR1 is LGHNA and CDR2 is YNFKEQ. In DNA, the CDR3 is TGTGCCAGCAGCCTCCCGACAGCGGGGAGCACAGATACGCAGTATTTT. Translating it yields CASSLPTAGSTDTQYF.

The V call is TRBV5-6, the J call TRBJ2-5, with D perhaps TRBD1 (6 bases). Germline V CDR1 and CDR2: SGHDT, YYEEEE. V gave up 0 bases and J gave up 4 bases, with 10 bases separating them. The CDR3 extends over 14 amino acids. The CDR3 DNA follows: TGTGCCAGCAGCTTGGGGGGGCGACGAGAGACCCAGTACTTC. This gives the protein CASSLGGRRETQYF.

The chain carries TRBV5-1 and TRBJ1-1; possible D gene TRBD1, 5 bases. Trimming removed 4 bases at V and 5 bases at J, with 15 bases between. This CDR3 comprises 14 residues. Germline V lookup: CDR1 SGHRS, CDR2 YFSETQ. The CDR3 DNA reads TGCGCCAGCAGCCCAGGGAGGCAGGGAACTGAAGCTTTCTTT. Protein product: CASSPGRQGTEAFF.

The genes are TRBV5-1 and TRBJ2-3, with TRBD2 matching 8 bases. The ends lost 0 bases at V and 8 bases at J; junction bases unmatched: 11. CDR1 and CDR2 (germline): SGHRS, YFSETQ. There are 16 residues in the CDR3. In DNA form, the CDR3 reads TGCGCCAGCAGCTTGGATATTACAGCGGGAGCCGCTACGCAGTATTTT. Translating it yields CASSLDITAGAATQYF.

This clone has only a few counts. The rearrangement joins TRBV5-4 to TRBJ1-2; no definite D call. V lost 4 bases, J lost 7 bases, and 17 bases lay in between. Germline assignment: CDR1 SGHNT and CDR2 YYREEE (reference sequence). The CDR3 covers 14 residues. CDR3 protein: CASSPDRSRRGYTF. CDR3 nucleotides: TGTGCCAGCAGCCCGGACCGATCTAGACGTGGCTACACCTTC.